These 25 T cell receptor delta chains were sequenced from one sample in a study of DNA immune sequencing with unique molecular identifiers. Genomic DNA underwent 32-plex PCR targeting all 8 TRDV and 4 TRDJ genes. In around 3 barcoding PCR cycles, molecules received a 12-nucleotide UMI, then adapter PCR followed. TCRdb redid clone calling on the multiplex PCR reads using CATT. The data hold a few thousand delta-chain clones, with around 12% observed a single time. Sequences were obtained from gamma-delta T cells enriched from blood buffy coat, or unenriched PBMCs (not recorded which). Receptors originate from a human donor in good health.

A note on this clone: TCRdb shows a much larger clone's protein in place of this DNA's translation, and the two differ at residue 7, likely through a read error; the protein shown is translated from the DNA. The gene calls are TRDV2 and TRDJ1, with D unclear. Trimming stripped 3 bases from V and 1 base from J, with 11 bases between. The CDR3 is made up of 14 amino acids. The germline CDR1 and CDR2 sequences are GEAIGNYY and EKD. The CDR3: CACDDLKATDKLIF. The CDR3 nucleotides are TGTGCCTGTGACGACCTTAAAGCCACCGATAAACTCATCTTT.

By frequency in the sample, this clone is medium-sized. The chain links TRDV3 to TRDJ1; D may be TRDD2 (9 bases). V was shortened by 2 bases and J by 0 bases, with 25 bases between the two germline ends. CDR3 length: 18 amino acids. Germline CDR1 reads TVYSNPD; CDR2 reads GDNSRS (reference sequence). The CDR3 loop reads CAFPSYRWGMPYTDKLIF. The CDR3 bases are TGTGCCTTTCCTTCCTACAGGTGGGGGATGCCCTACACCGATAAACTCATCTTT. The full variable domain, its missing parts supplied by reference TRDV3 and TRDJ1, is CDKVTQSSPDQTVASGSEVVLLCTYDTVYSNPDLFWYRIRPDYSFQFVFYGDNSRSEGADFTQGRFSVKHILTQKAFHLVISPVRTEDSATYYCAFPSYRWGMPYTDKLIFGKGTRVTVEP.

The chain carries TRDV1 and TRDJ1; 12 nucleotides align to TRDD3. As TCRdb names no J gene, one was assigned here on the basis of a DNA match to germline. The ends lost 5 bases at V and 1 base at J; junction bases unmatched: 20. CDR3 length equals 21 residues. The germline gives CDR1 TSWWSYY, CDR2 QGS. The CDR3 protein is CALGTGVVLGDTPPGTDKLIF. CDR3 coding DNA: TGTGCTCTTGGGACCGGGGTAGTACTGGGGGATACCCCCCCCGGCACCGATAAACTCATCTTT.

There are a few counts of this clone. A far bigger clonotype differs at one base, so this is likely a read error. This CDR3 is also generated by other DNA sequences in the sample. The rearrangement links TRDV2 to TRDJ1, with 7 bases aligning to TRDD3. The CDR3 has 15 amino acids. The V gene's germline CDR1 is GEAIGNYY and CDR2 EKD. In DNA form, the CDR3 reads TGTGCCTGTGACCTACTGGGGACAGACACAGATAAACTCATCTTT. As protein: CACDLLGTDTDKLIF.

The chain is built from TRDV1 and TRDJ1; tentatively, D is TRDD3 (5 bases). V was shortened by 0 bases and J by 0 bases, with 20 bases between the two germline ends. Germline loops: CDR1 TSWWSYY, CDR2 QGS. This CDR3 is 19 amino acids long. In nucleotides, the CDR3 is TGTGCTCTTGGGGAACTAACCTCGCCTCTGGTGGGGTACACCGATAAACTCATCTTT. Translated, it gives CALGELTSPLVGYTDKLIF.

This clone was detected only a few times. V and J are TRDV1 and TRDJ1, with D unclear. The CDR3 is 12 residues long. Germline V gene sequence: CDR1 TSWWSYY, CDR2 QGS. Trimming left V 3 bases short and J 3 bases short, with 5 bases between. CDR3: CALGDFPDKLIF. The CDR3 nucleotides are TGTGCTCTTGGGGATTTCCCCGATAAACTCATCTTT.

In this sample, this clone is medium-sized. V is TRDV2 and J is TRDJ3; D not certain. V was trimmed by 0 bases and J by 1 base, leaving 18 bases between them. The CDR3 has 20 amino acids. Germline CDR1 and CDR2: GEAIGNYY and EKD. The CDR3 region has the DNA TGTGCCTGTGACACCCTTGAACATAAGAACGCTTCCTGGGACACCCGACAGATGTTTTTC. Its protein product is CACDTLEHKNASWDTRQMFF.

Worth noting for this clone: The sample has other DNA sequences that encode this CDR3 too. The rearrangement uses TRDV1 and TRDJ1; TRDD3 matches at 13 bases. The J gene comes from matching the DNA to germline here; TCRdb lacks it. Germline trimming cut 0 bases from V and 0 bases from J; bases unmatched to any gene: 28. From germline, CDR1 is TSWWSYY and CDR2 QGS. The CDR3 covers 26 residues. The CDR3 protein is CALGELKRIPWTPYWGIREDTDKLIF. Written as DNA, the CDR3 is TGTGCTCTTGGGGAACTTAAACGTATCCCATGGACCCCCTACTGGGGGATACGCGAGGACACCGATAAACTCATCTTT.

Concerning this clone itself: This sequence may be a read error, since a much larger clone differs from it by one base. The rearrangement uses TRDV1 and TRDJ1; tentatively, D is TRDD3 (10 bases). The J gene is not listed in TCRdb, so it was assigned here from a DNA match to germline. Germline V gives CDR1 TSWWSYY, CDR2 QGS. There are 28 residues in the CDR3. V was clipped by 5 bases and J by 8 bases, with 60 bases between them. This CDR3 is CALGTPNPLPTSLVVLGDGPKGWQKLIF. In DNA, the CDR3 is TGTGCTCTTGGGACCCCAAACCCCCTTCCTACATCCCTAGTCGTACTGGGGGATGGACCTAAGGGGTGGCAAAAACTCATCTTT.

This clone was seen at least ten times. J is TRDJ1 and V is TRDV1; 10 nucleotides line up with TRDD3. The J gene was missing in TCRdb and was found by matching the end of the DNA to germline. The CDR3 covers 25 residues. V shed 2 bases and J 1 base; nucleotides not matched to a gene: 31. Per germline, CDR1 TSWWSYY and CDR2 QGS. CDR3 in amino acids: CALGESGFPTSVLHVGDTFTDKLIF. As DNA, the CDR3 is TGTGCTCTTGGGGAATCCGGGTTCCCTACTTCGGTACTTCACGTGGGGGATACTTTCACCGATAAACTCATCTTT.

This clone was detected only a few times. TCRdb's entry gives the protein of a much larger clone, which mismatches this DNA's translation at residue 10, likely from a read error; the protein reported here is translated from the DNA. CDR3 protein: CACDKLGDTPADKLIF. In DNA form, the CDR3 reads TGTGCCTGTGACAAGCTGGGGGATACGCCGGCCGATAAACTCATCTTT. The chain joins TRDV2 to TRDJ1; TRDD3 agrees at 12 bases. The CDR3 covers 16 residues. Germline CDR1 and CDR2: GEAIGNYY and EKD. V dropped 2 bases and J dropped 3; count of bases not matched to a gene: 6.

Many counts were recorded for this clone. The amino acid sequence in TCRdb belongs to a much larger clone and departs from this DNA's translation at residue 9, likely a sequencing read error; the sequence shown is translated from the DNA. The rearrangement uses TRDV2 and TRDJ1, with 10 bases lining up with TRDD3. The trim removed 5 bases at V and 4 bases at J, leaving 9 bases unmatched. The CDR3 runs to 15 residues. Germline V gene lookup returns CDR1 GEAIGNYY and CDR2 EKD. The CDR3 DNA reads as TGTGCCTGTGCCCAACTGGGGGATGGGGACGATAAACTCATCTTT. It is translated as CACAQLGDGDDKLIF.

The J gene corresponds to TRDJ1; a V gene call is absent; the table's D gene call, TRDD3, was not cross checked with the DNA. CDR3 size: 18 residues. CDR3 amino acids: CALGVDSYYYWGMAKLIF. The CDR3 DNA is TGTGCTCTTGGGGTCGATTCCTACTATTACTGGGGGATGGCTAAACTCATCTTT.

This clone was detected many times. The rearrangement links TRDV1 to TRDJ1, with 7 bases fitting TRDD3. As TCRdb names no J gene, one was assigned here on the basis of a DNA match to germline. Germline V CDR1 and CDR2: TSWWSYY, QGS. Trimming at V came to 0 bases and at J to 3 bases, leaving 28 bases not matched to a gene. This CDR3 is 23 amino acids long. The CDR3 spells CALGELSLRFSGGASSGADKLIF. CDR3 bases: TGTGCTCTTGGGGAACTCTCCCTACGTTTTAGTGGGGGAGCCTCCTCGGGCGCCGATAAACTCATCTTT.

This clone has only a few counts. The protein that TCRdb holds for this DNA derives from a much larger clone and differs from the translated DNA at residue 13, which likely indicates a read error; the protein shown here is translated from the DNA. The V call is TRDV2, the J call TRDJ3, with 7 bases that match TRDD3. The CDR3 loop spans 20 amino acids. Germline CDR1 and CDR2: GEAIGNYY and EKD. Here the CDR3 DNA reads TGTGCCTGTGACACGGGAAGCCTGGGGGTCGGCTCCTGCGACACCCGACAGATGTTTTTC. Translated: CACDTGSLGVGSCDTRQMFF.

In the case of this clone: The TCRdb record carries a much larger clone's protein, which differs from this DNA's translation at residue 13; a read error is the likely cause, and the protein listed here is the DNA translation. The chain employs TRDV2 and TRDJ3; 9 bases map to TRDD3. CDR3 length: 20 amino acids. Germline loops: CDR1 GEAIGNYY, CDR2 EKD. Here the CDR3 reads CACDPIVLGESSRDTRQMFF. Here the CDR3 DNA reads TGTGCCTGTGATCCCATTGTACTGGGGGAAAGCTCCAGGGACACCCGACAGATGTTTTTC.

This clone was found many times. This DNA's translation and the protein TCRdb lists, from a much larger clone, do not match at residue 13, likely due to a read error; the protein shown is translated from the DNA. The chain recombines TRDV2 with TRDJ1, with TRDD3 identical over 12 bases. The length of the CDR3 is 16 residues. Germline CDR1 GEAIGNYY, CDR2 EKD. The CDR3 is CACDKLGDTQADILIF. In DNA form, the CDR3 reads TGTGCCTGTGACAAGCTGGGGGATACGCAGGCCGATATACTCATCTTT.

In this sample, this clone is medium-sized. The rearrangement links TRDV1 to TRDJ1; 10 bases agree with TRDD3. The CDR3 has 26 amino acids. V shed 1 base and J 1 base; nucleotides not matched to a gene: 33. Germline V gives CDR1 TSWWSYY, CDR2 QGS. In nucleotides, the CDR3 is TGTGCTCTTGGGGAACCCAGAATGTGGACACGGGCCCCTCTTACTGGGGGATTGGGTCTCACCGATAAACTCATCTTT. This gives the protein CALGEPRMWTRAPLTGGLGLTDKLIF.

V and J are TRDV2 and TRDJ1; no firm D call. V was cut by 3 bases and J by 0 bases, with 16 bases left in between. This CDR3 spans 16 amino acids. Germline loops: CDR1 GEAIGNYY, CDR2 EKD. The CDR3 is CACDSLGAPNTDKLIF. CDR3 in DNA: TGTGCCTGTGACTCCCTCGGGGCTCCCAACACCGATAAACTCATCTTT.

This clone was counted a few times. This DNA translates differently at residue 11 from the TCRdb protein, which is that of a much larger clone; a read error is likely, and the protein shown is the DNA's own translation. This sequence joins TRDV2 and TRDJ1; 11 bases line up with TRDD3. Trimming removed 5 bases from V and 7 bases from J; junction bases left unmatched: 11. This CDR3 region has 15 residues. Germline CDR1 reads GEAIGNYY; CDR2 reads EKD. CDR3 loop: CACAQLGDRDTKLIF. DNA for the CDR3: TGTGCCTGTGCCCAACTGGGGGATAGGGACACTAAACTCATCTTT.

This clone occurred a few times. The V gene is TRDV1, the J gene TRDJ1; 13 bases are shared with TRDD3. Since TCRdb gives no J gene, matching the DNA to germline was used here to assign it. V gave up 0 bases and J gave up 6 bases; unmatched junction bases: 28. The CDR3 extends over 24 amino acids. Germline CDR1 reads TSWWSYY; CDR2 reads QGS. CDR3 coding DNA: TGTGCTCTTGGGGAACTAGAGGCCTCTACCGTGTACTGGGGGATACGCGGGGCTAGAAATAAACTCATCTTT. This sequence encodes CALGELEASTVYWGIRGARNKLIF.

Details on this clone: This DNA's translation differs at residue 5 from TCRdb's protein, which comes from a much larger clone; a read error is likely, and the protein shown is translated from the DNA. This chain uses TRDV2 with TRDJ1; 12 nucleotides align to TRDD3. Germline CDR1 and CDR2: GEAIGNYY and EKD. V shed 3 bases and J 1 base; nucleotides not matched to a gene: 11. CDR3 size: 18 residues. This CDR3 is CACDFLGDTLLTTDKLIF. For the CDR3, the DNA is TGTGCCTGTGACTTTCTGGGGGATACGCTTCTTACCACCGATAAACTCATCTTT.

For this clone: Since a far larger clone is one base different, this is likely a read error. At the DNA level, this CDR3 is encoded by other sequences in the same sample as well. The V gene is TRDV2, the J gene TRDJ1; 7 nucleotides line up with TRDD3. The CDR3 length is 15 residues. Germline V gene sequence: CDR1 GEAIGNYY, CDR2 EKD. DNA for the CDR3: TGTGCTTGTGACCTACTGGGGACAGACACCGATAAACTCATCTTT. Protein product: CACDLLGTDTDKLIF.

This clone occurred many times. This chain links TRDV1 with TRDJ1; TRDD2 is a possible D gene (6 bases). In the absence of a J gene in TCRdb, the DNA was matched to germline to assign it here. The germline V and J ends were trimmed by 0 bases and 2 bases, with 40 bases remaining between them. Germline V gene sequence: CDR1 TSWWSYY, CDR2 QGS. The CDR3 consists of 25 residues. DNA for the CDR3: TGTGCTCTTGGGGAACTAAGGGCCTTCCCACCACACCGTCTGTACTGGCTACGTTGTACCGATAAACTCATCTTT. Translation: CALGELRAFPPHRLYWLRCTDKLIF.

Many counts were recorded for this clone. This chain links TRDV3 with TRDJ1; no firm D call. V lost 1 base, J lost 3 bases, and 12 bases lay in between. This CDR3 is 13 amino acids long. The germline V gene encodes CDR1 TVYSNPD and CDR2 GDNSRS (reference sequence). CDR3 nucleotides: TGTGCCTTTACGAGTACGCTGTCCGATAAACTCATCTTT. It encodes CAFTSTLSDKLIF.